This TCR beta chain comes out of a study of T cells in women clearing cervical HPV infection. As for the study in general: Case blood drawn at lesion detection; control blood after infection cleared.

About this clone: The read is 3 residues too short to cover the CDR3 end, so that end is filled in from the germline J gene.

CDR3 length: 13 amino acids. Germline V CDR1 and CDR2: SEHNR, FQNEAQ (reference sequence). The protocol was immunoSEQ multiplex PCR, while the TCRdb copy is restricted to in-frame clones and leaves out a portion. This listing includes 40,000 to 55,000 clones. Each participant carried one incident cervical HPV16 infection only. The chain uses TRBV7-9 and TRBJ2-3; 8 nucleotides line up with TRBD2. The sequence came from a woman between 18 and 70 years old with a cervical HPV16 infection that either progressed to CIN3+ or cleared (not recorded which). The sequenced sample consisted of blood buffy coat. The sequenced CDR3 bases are TGTGCCAGCAGCTTAGTGGGACTAGGAGCG. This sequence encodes CASSLVGLGA. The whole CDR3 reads CASSLVGLGAQYF.